The rows below give T cell receptor beta chains drawn from one sample of a study of PD-1 blockade in classical Hodgkin lymphoma. The table came from immunoSEQ multiplex PCR; TCRdb's copy has only in-frame clones and leaves some out. Altogether tens of thousands of clones are present, 80% to 95% being singletons, with the ten largest covering roughly 0.2%. The sequenced sample was CD4+ T cells from blood, obtained at baseline. Source of these receptors: a human donor with classical Hodgkin lymphoma. CDR3s include the opening cysteine and the closing phenylalanine or tryptophan. The D gene is left open where the match is weak. Clone size is stated in some rows and not others, as once, few, many or a class when expanded.

>TRBV19|.|TRBJ1-1|.
CASSPWGTEAFF
TGTGCCAGTAGTCCTTGGGGGACTGAAGCTTTCTTT
>TRBV6-1|.|TRBJ2-2|.
CATLPGLNTGELFF
TGTGCCACTTTGCCGGGACTTAACACCGGGGAGCTGTTTTTT
>TRBV6-5|.|TRBJ1-1|.
CASSYSALTEAFF
TGTGCCAGCAGTTATTCGGCCCTGACTGAAGCTTTCTTT
>TRBV14|.|TRBJ2-7|TRBD1
CASSQGGQAFHF
TGTGCCAGCAGCCAAGGGGGACAGGCCTTCCACTTC
>TRBV7-2|.|TRBJ2-6|.
CASSLRQISGANVLTF
TGTGCCAGCAGCTTAAGGCAGATCTCTGGGGCCAACGTCCTGACTTTC
>TRBV7-6|.|TRBJ2-3|TRBD2
CASSPGLAGGLDTQYF
TGTGCCAGCAGCCCGGGACTAGCGGGAGGCTTAGATACGCAGTATTTT
>TRBV7-9|.|TRBJ1-6|TRBD1
CASSLARVTGANSPLHF
TGTGCCAGCAGCTTAGCGCGCGTGACAGGGGCTAATTCACCCCTCCACTTT
>TRBV30|few|TRBJ1-1|TRBD1
CAWSPLRDRNTEAFF
TGTGCCTGGAGTCCCCTAAGGGACAGGAACACTGAAGCTTTCTTT
>TRBV30|.|TRBJ1-2|.
CAWSPGFRRINYGYTF
TGTGCCTGGAGTCCAGGTTTCAGACGGATTAACTATGGCTACACCTTC
>TRBV6-5|.|TRBJ1-1|.
CASTRTPGFEAFF
TGTGCCAGCACCAGAACCCCGGGGTTTGAAGCTTTCTTT
>TRBV2|.|TRBJ2-1|.
CASSETTVGNEQFF
TGTGCCAGCAGTGAAACCACTGTCGGAAATGAGCAGTTCTTC
>TRBV6-5|.|TRBJ1-2|.
CASRGQGRNYGYTF
TGTGCCAGCAGAGGGCAGGGGCGTAACTATGGCTACACCTTC
>TRBV6-5|once|TRBJ1-2|.
CATRPGRDGGYTF
TGTGCCACTCGCCCTGGACGGGACGGAGGCTACACCTTC
>TRBV15|.|TRBJ1-4|.
CATSRDWGGQEKLFF
TGTGCCACCAGCAGAGATTGGGGTGGCCAAGAAAAACTGTTTTTT
>TRBV11-2|.|TRBJ2-7|.
CASSLGTDNYEQYF
TGTGCCAGCAGCTTAGGGACAGATAACTACGAGCAGTACTTC
>TRBV18|.|TRBJ1-4|TRBD1
CASSPRTGDSNEKLFF
TGTGCCAGCTCACCAAGGACAGGGGATTCTAATGAAAAACTGTTTTTT
>TRBV28|.|TRBJ1-1|.
CASSLLGSWGEAFF
TGTGCCAGCAGTTTATTGGGGTCGTGGGGGGAAGCTTTCTTT